Detailed here is one T cell receptor beta chain. The data were obtained in a study of control samples from healthy donors and cancer patients. Germline loops: CDR1 MGHRA, CDR2 YSYEKL. The CDR3 extends over 18 amino acids. V was shortened by 4 bases and J by 0 bases, with 16 bases between the two germline ends. The repertoire was sequenced with immunoSEQ multiplex PCR; TCRdb's copy has only in-frame clones and lacks some. This table has about 150,000 clones, around 96% appearing once. The sequencing input was blood. The sequence was obtained from a middle-aged man in good health. The chain carries TRBV4-1 and TRBJ1-6, with unresolved D. In nucleotides, the CDR3 is TGCGCCAGCAGCCCCGATCCGACCCGCGCCTCCTATAATTCACCCCTCCACTTT. This sequence encodes CASSPDPTRASYNSPLHF.